The rows below give T cell receptor beta chains drawn from one sample of a study of control samples from healthy donors and cancer patients. Using immunoSEQ multiplex PCR, the repertoire was profiled, and TCRdb retains in-frame clones only, with some absent. The table lists 75,000 to 95,000 clones, approximately 93% of them singletons, with about 1.5% in the top ten. Sequences were obtained from blood. All receptors derive from a woman in her 30s in good health. Each CDR3 is given with its conserved first and last residue. The order of the fields is clone size, D gene, V gene, J gene, CDR3 protein, CDR3 DNA. D genes are given only for firm matches. Size is omitted from some rows. Given values are once, few, many or a class for expanded clones.

.	TRBD2	TRBV5-1	TRBJ2-3	CASRQSGVNTDTQYF	TGCGCCAGCAGGCAAAGCGGGGTGAACACAGATACGCAGTATTTT
.	.	TRBV3-1/TRBV3-2	TRBJ1-2	CASSPGPGAYGYTF	TGTGCCAGCAGCCCGGGACCCGGGGCCTATGGCTACACCTTC
.	.	TRBV2	TRBJ1-3	CASSVVAGGNTIYF	TGTGCCAGCAGTGTAGTGGCAGGGGGAAACACCATATATTTT
.	TRBD1	TRBV7-6	TRBJ2-1	CASSLADRFPYNEQFF	TGTGCCAGCAGCTTAGCGGACAGGTTTCCTTACAATGAGCAGTTCTTC
.	.	TRBV6-1	TRBJ2-2	CASSELGWVAGELFF	TGTGCCAGCAGTGAATTGGGTTGGGTAGCCGGGGAGCTGTTTTTT
.	.	TRBV6-1	TRBJ1-2	CASSEGGYTF	TGTGCCAGCAGTGAAGGTGGCTACACCTTC
.	.	TRBV19	TRBJ1-2	CASISWARNTYGYTF	TGTGCCAGTATTAGTTGGGCGCGGAATACCTATGGCTACACCTTC
.	TRBD1	TRBV11-1	TRBJ1-1	CASSLAGTGRWTEAFF	TGTGCCAGCAGCTTAGCCGGGACAGGGAGGTGGACTGAAGCTTTCTTT
.	TRBD2	TRBV11-3	TRBJ2-1	CASGTGGRDEQFF	TGTGCCAGCGGAACGGGAGGGCGGGATGAGCAGTTCTTC
.	.	TRBV5-6	TRBJ1-3	CASSLAGSPIYF	TGTGCCAGCAGCTTGGCCGGGAGCCCCATATATTTT
.	.	TRBV2	TRBJ1-2	CASSETYTGYTF	TGTGCCAGCAGTGAAACTTACACCGGCTACACCTTC
.	.	TRBV9	TRBJ1-2	CASSVPPSGHGLDF	TGTGCCAGCAGCGTTCCCCCTTCCGGACACGGACTTGACTTC
.	TRBD1	TRBV2	TRBJ1-1	CASSELGQGSTEAFF	TGTGCCAGCAGCGAACTGGGACAGGGTAGCACTGAAGCTTTCTTT
.	.	TRBV5-4	TRBJ2-2	CASSPGQVSTGELFF	TGTGCCAGCAGCCCCGGCCAGGTTAGCACCGGGGAGCTGTTTTTT
.	TRBD1	TRBV10-2	TRBJ2-7	CASRDGQGALGYEQYF	TGCGCCAGCAGAGACGGGCAGGGGGCTTTGGGCTACGAGCAGTACTTC
.	TRBD2	TRBV5-6	TRBJ2-1	CASSQPGLADYNEQFF	TGTGCCAGCAGCCAGCCTGGACTAGCGGACTACAATGAGCAGTTCTTC
.	TRBD2	TRBV6-1	TRBJ2-3	CASSDSAGGLDTQYF	TGTGCCAGCAGTGATTCGGCGGGGGGTTTAGATACGCAGTATTTT
.	.	TRBV10-3	TRBJ1-3	CAIRTTGNGNTIYF	TGTGCCATCAGGACTACAGGGAACGGAAACACCATATATTTT
.	.	TRBV7-3	TRBJ2-3	CASSYQTDTQYF	TGTGCCAGCAGCTACCAAACAGATACGCAGTATTTT
.	TRBD2	TRBV19	TRBJ2-3	CATGLAGSDTQYF	TGTGCCACCGGACTAGCTGGTTCAGATACGCAGTATTTT
.	.	TRBV11-3	TRBJ2-5	CASSPGSLMETQYF	TGTGCCAGCAGCCCCGGGAGCCTCATGGAGACCCAGTACTTC
.	.	TRBV27	TRBJ2-7	CASSLTPRTGGNEQYF	TGTGCCAGCAGTTTGACCCCGCGGACAGGAGGGAACGAGCAGTACTTC
.	TRBD1	TRBV11-3	TRBJ1-3	CASSLDRGNTIYF	TGTGCCAGCAGCTTGGACAGGGGAAACACCATATATTTT
.	TRBD2	TRBV3-1/TRBV3-2	TRBJ2-1	CASSQDPQREVYNEQFF	TGTGCCAGCAGCCAAGATCCCCAGCGGGAGGTCTACAATGAGCAGTTCTTC
once	.	TRBV6-1	TRBJ1-6	CASSEGNYSPLHF	TGTGCCAGCAGTGAAGGGAATTATTCACCCCTCCACTTT
.	.	TRBV3-1/TRBV3-2	TRBJ2-7	CASSQEGELSYEQYF	TGTGCCAGCAGCCAAGAGGGCGAGTTGTCCTACGAGCAGTACTTC